Listed here is a single T cell receptor (beta chain). Germline CDR1 is ENHRY and CDR2 is SYGVKD. V was clipped by 5 bases and J by 4 bases, with 14 bases between them. The CDR3 length is 14 residues. This entry comes from a study of OX40 agonist ivuxolimab in advanced cancers. On the study more broadly: Among those enrolled, mean age was around 55 years (range roughly 23 to 85) and 75% to 85% were male.

TCRdb's copy holds only in-frame clones and misses some; the assay was immunoSEQ multiplex PCR. The repertoire consists of about 90,000 clones, with more than 80% occurring once and the leading ten covering 1.5% to 2%. Individuals having autoimmune disease history or systemic immunosuppression were not enrolled. Sequences were derived from CD4+ or CD8+ T cells sorted from blood, sampled in a trial of the OX40 agonist ivuxolimab. This TCR derives from an adult with an advanced solid tumor such as melanoma, head and neck, liver or kidney cancer. This chain joins TRBV10-3 and TRBJ2-5; the D call may be TRBD1 or TRBD2 (6 bases each). CDR3 bases: TGTGCCATCAGTAAGGGGGGCGGGCGAGAGACCCAGTACTTC. This encodes CAISKGGGRETQYF.